This T cell receptor beta chain was observed in a study of radiotherapy plus CTLA-4 blockade in lung cancer. The wider study: An objective response was seen in under 20% of patients, and disease control in more than 25%.

Study results and limitations: Radiotherapy was combined with ipilimumab, and tumor-derived TCR clones then expanded in blood. Alongside interferon-beta, early blood T cell clone dynamics were reportedly the best predictor of response.

TCRdb's copy holds only in-frame clones and misses some; the assay was immunoSEQ multiplex PCR. The sample lists 14,000 to 15,000 clones, around 72% seen once, with 46% in the top ten. This clone has only a few counts. Its antigen remains unknown. The CDR3 length is 14 residues. Germline V lookup: CDR1 SGHKS, CDR2 YYEKEE (reference sequence). The V end lost 4 bases, the J end lost 3 bases, and 13 bases lay between the germline ends. This sequence originates from a human donor with non-small cell lung cancer whose response to radiotherapy plus ipilimumab could not be evaluated. This rearrangement joins TRBV5-5 to TRBJ1-1; D may be TRBD1 (6 bases). Source: peripheral blood, taken from a patient treated with radiotherapy plus ipilimumab. The CDR3 protein is CASSPRDTHTEAFF. The CDR3 DNA is TGTGCCAGCAGCCCCCGGGACACTCACACTGAAGCTTTCTTT.